The rows below give T cell receptor beta chains drawn from one sample of a study of human T cells and chemical hapten exposure. Each CDR3 protein gets one entry after TCRdb re-called the RACE reads with MiXCR. The sample lists some 350,000 distinct CDR3 sequences, approximately 6.9% occurring once. The material sequenced was whole blood, taken in connection with sensitization to the hapten diphenylcyclopropenone (DPC). The origin of the receptors is a woman in her late teens or twenties with alopecia areata. Some clones in this sample may be carry-over from other donors' samples. Both conserved end residues are part of each CDR3. Fields, in order: J gene, clone size, V gene, D gene, CDR3 DNA, CDR3 protein. The D gene is left open where the match is weak. The size field is filled for only some rows; it gives once, few, many or a size class.

>TRBJ2-4|.|TRBV28|.
TGTGCCAGCAGGCGGACCGACCCAATCAGGGGCAAAAACATTCAGTACTTC
CASRRTDPIRGKNIQYF
>TRBJ1-5|many|TRBV12-3/TRBV12-4|.
TGTGCCAGCAAATACAATGAAGGCCCGGGCGGTCAGCCCCAGCATTTT
CASKYNEGPGGQPQHF
>TRBJ1-2|.|TRBV6-5|.
TGTGCCAGCAGTCGGGGAGGTCGGACCAGGGGCTATGGCTACACCTTC
CASSRGGRTRGYGYTF
>TRBJ2-1|many|TRBV5-1|.
TGCGCCAGCAGCTTGGTGGGATCGGTCGTTAATGAGCAGTTCTTC
CASSLVGSVVNEQFF
>TRBJ1-6|.|TRBV6-5|.
TGTGCCAGCAGTTACGGCAGGGTTGCTAATTCACCCCTCCACTTT
CASSYGRVANSPLHF
>TRBJ2-1|many|TRBV7-2|TRBD2
TGTGCCAGCAGCTTAGTATCTAGCGGGGGGTACAATGAGCAGTTCTTC
CASSLVSSGGYNEQFF
>TRBJ2-2|.|TRBV29-1|.
TGCAGCGTTGGCCAGGCGGCATCTTTTATCACCGGGGAGCTGTTTTTT
CSVGQAASFITGELFF
>TRBJ2-7|few|TRBV3-1|.
TGTGCCAGCAGCCAAGATAGAACTGGAGGCGAGCAGTACTTC
CASSQDRTGGEQYF
>TRBJ2-3|.|TRBV5-4|.
TGTGCCAGCAGCCGGGTATTGGCTAGGGGCACAGATACGCAGTATTTT
CASSRVLARGTDTQYF
>TRBJ2-7|many|TRBV6-5|.
TGTGCCAGCAGTTCCTTACAGACGAACTACGAGCAGTACTTC
CASSSLQTNYEQYF
>TRBJ1-2|few|TRBV7-2|.
TGTGCCAGCAGCCCAGGGGTGGCTAACTATGGCTACACCTTC
CASSPGVANYGYTF
>TRBJ1-2|many|TRBV6-2/TRBV6-3|TRBD1
TGTGCCAGCAGACCGACAGGGGCCGCCTCCGGATCTAACTATGGCTACACCTTC
CASRPTGAASGSNYGYTF
>TRBJ1-1|.|TRBV20-1|.
TGCAGTGCTTGGGACACTGTGAACACTGAAGCTTTCTTT
CSAWDTVNTEAFF
>TRBJ1-1|.|TRBV5-4|.
TGTGCCAGCAGCTTGGCCGCAGGAGGGTACACTGAAGCTTTCTTT
CASSLAAGGYTEAFF
>TRBJ1-5|many|TRBV12-3/TRBV12-4|.
TGTGCCAGCAATCAAGAGGGACAGCCCCAGCATTTT
CASNQEGQPQHF
>TRBJ2-7|many|TRBV6-2/TRBV6-3|.
TGTGCCAGCAGACCGACAACTAGCTACGAGCAGTACTTC
CASRPTTSYEQYF
>TRBJ1-5|few|TRBV6-2/TRBV6-3|.
TGTGCCAGCAGTTACTCTGGATATAGCAATCAGCCCCAGCATTTT
CASSYSGYSNQPQHF
>TRBJ2-4|many|TRBV29-1|TRBD1
TGCAGCGTTGAGGGACAGGCAGCCAAAAACATTCAGTACTTC
CSVEGQAAKNIQYF
>TRBJ1-1|many|TRBV20-1|TRBD1
TGCAGTGCGACAGGGGGCCCGAACACTGAAGCTTTCTTT
CSATGGPNTEAFF
>TRBJ2-3|many|TRBV12-3/TRBV12-4|.
TGTGCCAGCAGTTTCAGTGCTTTAGGGATCACAGATACGCAGTATTTT
CASSFSALGITDTQYF
>TRBJ2-1|.|TRBV5-1|TRBD1
TGCGCCAGCAGCGAGGGACAGGGGATTGAGCAGTTCTTC
CASSEGQGIEQFF
>TRBJ1-5|few|TRBV6-1|.
TGTGCCAGCAGGTCCCGGACCGAGCAGCCCCAGCATTTT
CASRSRTEQPQHF
>TRBJ2-7|many|TRBV7-6|.
TGTGCCAGCAGCTCGGACACTTCCTACGAGCAGTACTTC
CASSSDTSYEQYF
>TRBJ1-6|.|TRBV4-3|.
TGCGCCAGCAGCCAAGAAGGCCTTCGGGATTCACCCCTCCACTTT
CASSQEGLRDSPLHF
>TRBJ2-4|.|TRBV4-2|TRBD1
TGTGCCAGCAGCCAAGATGAAGACAGGGGGGCGAACATTCAGTACTTC
CASSQDEDRGANIQYF
>TRBJ1-5|few|TRBV19|.
TGTGCCAGTAGTATTCCCTATTATCAGCCCCAGCATTTT
CASSIPYYQPQHF
>TRBJ1-5|.|TRBV4-1|.
TGCGCCAGCAGCCCCCTGGACCCTATGGAGCCCCAGCATTTT
CASSPLDPMEPQHF
>TRBJ2-1|many|TRBV24-1|TRBD1
TGTGCCACCAGATCACAGGGGAATGAGCAGTTCTTC
CATRSQGNEQFF
>TRBJ2-3|many|TRBV28|.
TGTGCCAGCAGTTTCCCCGGCACAGATACGCAGTATTTT
CASSFPGTDTQYF
>TRBJ2-1|many|TRBV20-1|TRBD2
TGCAGTGCTAGAGATGGGACTAGCGACTACAATGAGCAGTTCTTC
CSARDGTSDYNEQFF
>TRBJ2-3|many|TRBV20-1|TRBD1
TGCAGTGCCAACGGACAGGTCTCAGATACGCAGTATTTT
CSANGQVSDTQYF
>TRBJ1-1|.|TRBV12-3/TRBV12-4|.
TGTGCCAGCAGTTTAGCAGGGTCGAACACTGAAGCTTTCTTT
CASSLAGSNTEAFF
>TRBJ1-1|.|TRBV28|TRBD1
TGTGCCAGCAATAGACAGGGTTCTTGGACTGAAGCTTTCTTT
CASNRQGSWTEAFF
>TRBJ2-7|many|TRBV10-3|TRBD2
TGTGCCATCAGTGAGCAGAGCGGGGGGCCCTACGAGCAGTACTTC
CAISEQSGGPYEQYF
>TRBJ2-1|.|TRBV20-1|TRBD1
TGCAGTGCTAGACTGACGACAGGGACCGACAATGAGCAGTTCTTC
CSARLTTGTDNEQFF
>TRBJ1-1|.|TRBV9|.
TGTGCCAGCAGCGTAGAAGGGGGTCGTCCTGAAGCTTTCTTT
CASSVEGGRPEAFF
>TRBJ2-3|many|TRBV6-4|.
TGTGCCAGCAGTGACTCTGACGGGTTAGACACAGATACGCAGTATTTT
CASSDSDGLDTDTQYF
>TRBJ2-3|many|TRBV7-9|.
TGTGCCAGCAGCTTTCAACGGGACACAGATACGCAGTATTTT
CASSFQRDTDTQYF
>TRBJ1-1|.|TRBV27|.
TGTGCCAGCAGTCCCCACAGATTGCGGAACACTGAAGCTTTCTTT
CASSPHRLRNTEAFF
>TRBJ2-3|many|TRBV5-1|.
TGCGCCAGCAGCCTACCTGGACAAGATACGCAGTATTTT
CASSLPGQDTQYF
>TRBJ1-5|.|TRBV2|TRBD1
TGTGCCAGCAGCCCCGACAGGGGGCCTCAGCCCCAGCATTTT
CASSPDRGPQPQHF
>TRBJ1-5|.|TRBV6-5|.
TGTGCCAGCAGCTCCGGTCGGGAAAGTAATCAGCCCCAGCATTTT
CASSSGRESNQPQHF
>TRBJ2-3|few|TRBV6-5|.
TGTGCCAGCAGTTACTCGCACGAAGCGGTAGATACGCAGTATTTT
CASSYSHEAVDTQYF
>TRBJ2-3|.|TRBV25-1|.
TGTGCCAGCAGTGGCGGCGGGCCCACAGATACGCAGTATTTT
CASSGGGPTDTQYF
>TRBJ1-6|.|TRBV16|.
TGTGCCAGCAGCCTCAAAGGCGTGTTCTCCTATAATTCACCCCTCCACTTT
CASSLKGVFSYNSPLHF